These T cell receptor beta chains were read from a single sample in a study of glioma-infiltrating T cells after dendritic cell vaccination. Some clones are missing from TCRdb's copy, which holds only in-frame ones; the method was immunoSEQ multiplex PCR. Of about 2,500 clones in the sample, roughly 85% were seen once. Sequenced here: tumor tissue, sampled after dendritic cell vaccination. The receptors stem from a human donor with glioblastoma. The CDR3 runs from the conserved cysteine through the conserved F or W. Fields, in order: V gene, J gene, CDR3 protein.

>TRBV7-2|TRBJ1-1
CASVWSGATSFMNTEAFF
>TRBV7-8|TRBJ2-3
CASSLGGRNTDTQYF
>TRBV7-2|TRBJ2-2
CASSLATGSWAGELFF
>TRBV9|TRBJ2-3
CASSVGSSGTDTQYF
>TRBV5-1|TRBJ2-6
CASSLAGVGSGANVLTF
>TRBV5-4|TRBJ1-1
CASSSRQGVTEAFF
>TRBV11-2|TRBJ1-5
CASSAGTLSNQPQHF
>TRBV4-2|TRBJ2-1
CASSQEGGAPSEQFF
>TRBV7-2|TRBJ2-7
CASSFRGILEQYF
>TRBV5-3|TRBJ2-5
CARSVTSGRLETQYF
>TRBV5-1|TRBJ1-2
CASSRTSTGGTGGVYGYTF